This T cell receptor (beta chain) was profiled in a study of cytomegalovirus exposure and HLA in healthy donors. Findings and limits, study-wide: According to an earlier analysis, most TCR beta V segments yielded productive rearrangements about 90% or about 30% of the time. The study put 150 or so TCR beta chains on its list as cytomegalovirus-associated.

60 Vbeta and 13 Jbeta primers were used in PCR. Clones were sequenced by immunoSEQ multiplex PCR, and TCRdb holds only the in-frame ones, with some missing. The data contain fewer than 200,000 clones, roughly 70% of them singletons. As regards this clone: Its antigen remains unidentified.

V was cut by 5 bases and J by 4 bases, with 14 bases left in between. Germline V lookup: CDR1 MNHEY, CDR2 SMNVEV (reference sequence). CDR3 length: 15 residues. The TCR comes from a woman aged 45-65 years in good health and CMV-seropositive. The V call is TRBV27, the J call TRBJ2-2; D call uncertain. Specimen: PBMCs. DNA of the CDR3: TGTGCCAGCAGTCCTCCCGAAAGAGGCACCGGGGAGCTGTTTTTT. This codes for CASSPPERGTGELFF.